A single sample is the source of the 30 T cell receptor beta chains below, sequenced in a study of blood T cells in healthy people across ages. Using a J-beta primer mix together with a sample-barcoded 5' primer, a second PCR was run for 7 to 11 cycles. TCRdb re-derived calls from the 5' RACE reads in MiXCR, one entry per CDR3 protein. The table lists 1.5 million to 2 million distinct CDR3 sequences, 35% to 50% of them singletons. Sequencing input: blood. The receptors were gathered from a human donor in good health.

The chain is built from TRBV9 and TRBJ2-3, with D perhaps being TRBD1 or TRBD2 (5 bases each). The germline V gene encodes CDR1 SGDLS and CDR2 YYNGEE. The V end lost 4 bases, the J end lost 4 bases, and 16 bases lay between the germline ends. The CDR3 consists of 15 residues. CDR3 coding DNA: TGTGCCAGCAGCCCTCCCGTGGGGGTATCAGATACGCAGTATTTT. Its translation is CASSPPVGVSDTQYF.

J is TRBJ2-4 and V is TRBV6-5, with D unclear. V lost 5 bases to trimming and J lost 13 bases, with 15 bases between them. Germline V gives CDR1 MNHEY, CDR2 SVGAGI. This CDR3 is 12 amino acids long. CDR3 residues: CASSPPQGRQYF. The CDR3 bases are TGTGCCAGCAGTCCCCCCCAAGGGCGGCAGTACTTC.

The gene calls are TRBV29-1 and TRBJ2-5; possibly TRBD2 for D (5 bases). V lost 6 bases and J lost 7, with 15 bases in between. Germline V CDR1 and CDR2: SQVTM, ANQGSEA. The CDR3 length is 12 residues. The CDR3, as DNA: TGCAGCGTCACTAGAGTCGTGGGGACCCAGTACTTC. This sequence encodes CSVTRVVGTQYF.

In nucleotides, the CDR3 is TGCAGTGCTAGTGTGTTAGCAGGTCAGGGGGCAGATACGCAGTATTTT. Its translation: CSASVLAGQGADTQYF. The V gene is TRBV20-1, the J gene TRBJ2-3; 7 bases map to TRBD1. CDR1 and CDR2 from the germline V gene are DFQATT and SNEGSKA (reference sequence). CDR3 length: 16 amino acids. The trim removed 3 bases at V and 4 bases at J, leaving 13 bases unmatched.

A remark on this clonotype: A junction boundary mismatches the germline segment, possibly from a read error. The chain recombines TRBV10-3 with TRBJ2-3; 11 bases match TRBD2. Germline values: CDR1 ENHRY, CDR2 SYGVKD. The CDR3 length is 16 residues. The CDR3 nucleotides read TGTGCCTTCAGCGGCCTAGCGGGGGGTCTCTCGGATACGCAGTATTTT. Its translation is CAFSGLAGGLSDTQYF.

The V and J genes are TRBV6-6 and TRBJ1-4, with 7 positions matching TRBD1. CDR1 is MNHNY, CDR2 SVGAGI, per germline (reference sequence). CDR3 size: 15 residues. With V trimmed by 2 bases and J by 7 bases, 7 bases remained unmatched. CDR3 DNA sequence: TGTGCCAGCAGTTACCCCGACAGGGTCGGTGAAAAACTGTTTTTT. Amino acid sequence: CASSYPDRVGEKLFF.

Details on this clonotype: Given the absence of the conserved phenylalanine or tryptophan at the CDR3 end, a read error is likely. The rearrangement uses TRBV20-1 and TRBJ2-1, with 12 bases lining up with TRBD2. This CDR3 region has 16 residues. Germline trimming cut 4 bases from V and 8 bases from J; bases unmatched to any gene: 12. Germline loops: CDR1 DFQATT, CDR2 SNEGSKA (reference sequence). CDR3 protein: CSATRLRLAGAHEQFV. The CDR3 nucleotides read TGCAGTGCTACAAGACTTCGACTAGCGGGGGCCCATGAGCAGTTCGTC.

This clonotype occurred a few times. The V gene is TRBV7-8, the J gene TRBJ1-1; the D is unclear. V was shortened by 2 bases and J by 2 bases, with 9 bases between the two germline ends. The CDR3 is 14 amino acids. CDR1 SGHVS and CDR2 FQNEAQ come from the germline V gene. This CDR3 reads CASSLSLGNTEAFF. The CDR3, as DNA: TGTGCCAGCAGCTTATCCCTAGGCAACACTGAAGCTTTCTTT.

This clonotype was counted between two and nine times. The chain carries TRBV29-1 and TRBJ2-5; D perhaps matches TRBD1 (5 bases). This CDR3 has 13 residues. Germline CDR1 is SQVTM and CDR2 is ANQGSEA. Trimming took 7 bases from V and 1 from J, leaving 13 bases between them. DNA of the CDR3: TGCAGCGCCCTTAGGACAAGCCAAGAGACCCAGTACTTC. Its protein product is CSALRTSQETQYF.

In this sample, this clonotype turned up once. A much larger clone differs by one base, so this may be a read error. The chain carries TRBV29-1 and TRBJ1-6; TRBD1 matches 10 bases. CDR1 SQVTM and CDR2 ANQGSEA come from the germline V gene. CDR3 length equals 13 residues. CDR3 DNA sequence: TGCAGCGTTGGACAGGGGGCCGGGTCACTCCTCCACTTT. Amino acids: CSVGQGAGSLLHF.

The V call is TRBV27, the J call TRBJ1-6; D call uncertain. Germline V gives CDR1 MNHEY, CDR2 SMNVEV (reference sequence). The CDR3 length is 17 residues. V was shortened by 3 bases and J by 6 bases, with 18 bases between the two germline ends. CDR3 DNA sequence: TGTGCCAGCAGTTTTCGCACACCTCGAGAGGGTAATTCACCCCTCCACTTT. Its protein product is CASSFRTPREGNSPLHF.

The V and J genes are TRBV12-3 or TRBV12-4 and TRBJ1-2; possibly TRBD1 for D (5 bases). The CDR3 covers 15 residues. V lost 7 bases and J lost 4, with 19 bases in between. The CDR3 coding sequence is TGTGCCAGCATTTCCTCCGGCAGGGAATTCTATGGCTACACCTTC. Protein sequence: CASISSGREFYGYTF.

A remark on this clonotype: The junction differs from germline at one of its ends, possibly a read error. The genes are TRBV24-1 and TRBJ2-2; tentative D call: TRBD1 (5 bases). This CDR3 is 14 amino acids long. Germline CDR1 reads KGHDR; CDR2 reads SFDVKD. The CDR3 DNA reads TGTGCCGCCAGTGGGCCAGGGTACACCGGGGAGCTGTTTTTT. It specifies CAASGPGYTGELFF.

The V gene is TRBV7-9, the J gene TRBJ1-5, with D possibly matching TRBD1 (5 bases). The CDR3 spans 12 residues. CDR1 and CDR2 (germline): SEHNR, FQNEAQ (reference sequence). V lost 5 bases, J lost 7 bases, and 9 bases lay in between. The CDR3 nucleotides read TGTGCCAGCAGCCCCTCAGGGCAGCCCCAGCATTTT. As protein: CASSPSGQPQHF.

In the case of this clonotype: Mismatch with germline at one junction end may stem from a read error. V gene TRBV3-1 combines with J gene TRBJ2-5; no firm D call. This CDR3 comprises 16 residues. Looked up from germline, CDR1 is LGHDT and CDR2 is YNNKEL (reference sequence). The DNA for the CDR3 is TGTGCCTGCAGCCAAGAAATAGGAACGGTCCAAGAGACCCAGTACTTC. It codes for CACSQEIGTVQETQYF.

The genes are TRBV11-1 and TRBJ2-7; D is ambiguous. The CDR3 covers 15 residues. CDR1 is SGHAT and CDR2 is FQDESV in the germline V gene (reference sequence). V was pared by 3 bases and J by 0 bases, with 12 bases between. The CDR3 here is CASSLKKTLSYEQYF. The CDR3 bases are TGTGCCAGCAGCTTGAAGAAGACCCTCTCCTACGAGCAGTACTTC.

V is TRBV12-3 or TRBV12-4 and J is TRBJ2-1, with 8 bases aligning to TRBD2. The CDR3 covers 16 residues. Germline trimming cut 6 bases from V and 6 bases from J; bases unmatched to any gene: 13. In nucleotides, the CDR3 is TGTGCCAGCAGCTCTTCCCTCGGACTAGCCTCCAATGAGCAGTTCTTC. It codes for CASSSSLGLASNEQFF.

This clonotype was observed a handful of times. The chain uses TRBV20-1 and TRBJ2-3, with 8 bases matching TRBD2. The CDR3 length is 14 residues. Trimming removed 3 bases from V and 4 bases from J; junction bases left unmatched: 6. CDR1 DFQATT and CDR2 SNEGSKA come from the germline V gene (reference sequence). The CDR3 DNA sequence: TGCAGTGCTAGGCGTAGCGGGGAACCAGATACGCAGTATTTT. It encodes CSARRSGEPDTQYF.

Of note for this clonotype: The junction departs from the called germline gene at one end, perhaps through a read error. This chain links TRBV24-1 with TRBJ2-1; D possibly corresponds to TRBD1 (6 bases). This CDR3 has 15 residues. Germline V gene data show CDR1 as KGHDR and CDR2 as SFDVKD. In nucleotides, the CDR3 is TGTGCCACCAGTGATTGGGCCAGGGGATACAATGAGCAGCTCTTC. Translation gives CATSDWARGYNEQLF.

The chain couples TRBV3-1 to TRBJ2-3; TRBD2 matches at 8 bases. Germline-derived CDR1 and CDR2 are LGHDT and YNNKEL (reference sequence). This CDR3 contains 15 residues. Losses at the gene ends were 3 bases for V and 4 bases for J; bases not matched to a gene: 6. In DNA form, the CDR3 reads TGTGCCAGCAGCCATACAGCGGGGGCGGCAGATACGCAGTATTTT. Translated, it gives CASSHTAGAADTQYF.

CDR3 DNA sequence: TGTGCCAGCAGTTACACGATGGGGACAGGGGATTCACCCCTCCACTTT. This sequence encodes CASSYTMGTGDSPLHF. The chain couples TRBV6-6 to TRBJ1-6; 10 bases agree with TRBD1. The V and J ends lost 2 bases and 8 bases, in that order; junction bases with no gene match: 6. The germline CDR1 and CDR2 sequences are MNHNY and SVGAGI (reference sequence). CDR3 length equals 16 residues.

The CDR3 nucleotides are TGCGCCAGCAGCTTGGGCCGGGAGACTCTTTTGACCTACGAGCAGTACTTC. Protein product: CASSLGRETLLTYEQYF. The chain recombines TRBV5-1 with TRBJ2-7; possibly TRBD2 for D (6 bases). The V gene's germline CDR1 is SGHRS and CDR2 YFSETQ. Trimming cost V 0 bases and J 2 bases, with 18 bases left between them. This CDR3 spans 17 amino acids.

CDR3 nucleotides: TGTGCCATCAGTGAACTAGCGGGGGAATACGAGCAGTACTTC. Protein product: CAISELAGEYEQYF. This chain joins TRBV10-3 and TRBJ2-1; the match to TRBD2 covers 11 bases. Judging by the DNA end, TRBJ2-7 fits better; the J call may be wrong. The CDR3 has 14 amino acids. Germline loops: CDR1 ENHRY, CDR2 SYGVKD.

The chain links TRBV29-1 to TRBJ2-4; D not certain. The J call may be wrong; the DNA end is better matched by TRBJ2-5. Germline lookup yields CDR1 SQVTM and CDR2 ANQGSEA. CDR3 size: 15 residues. The CDR3: CSVDSLKTARKTQYF. The CDR3 nucleotides read TGCAGCGTTGATTCACTTAAAACGGCTAGAAAGACCCAGTACTTC.

This clonotype was seen only once. This sequence joins TRBV5-1 and TRBJ2-3; D perhaps matches TRBD1 (6 bases). Looked up from germline, CDR1 is SGHRS and CDR2 is YFSETQ. The CDR3 covers 16 residues. V lost 0 bases to trimming and J lost 4 bases, with 15 bases between them. Here the CDR3 reads CASSLGAGEYPDTQYF. The CDR3 DNA follows: TGCGCCAGCAGCTTGGGCGCAGGGGAGTATCCAGATACGCAGTATTTT. Together with reference TRBV5-1 and TRBJ2-3, the CDR3 gives the full variable domain: KAGVTQTPRYLIKTRGQQVTLSCSPISGHRSVSWYQQTPGQGLQFLFEYFSETQRNKGNFPGRFSGRQFSNSRSEMNVSTLELGDSALYLCASSLGAGEYPDTQYFGPGTRLTVL.

Concerning this clonotype itself: At one end, the junction sequence differs from germline, possibly due to a read error. The genes are TRBV2 and TRBJ1-4; D is ambiguous. Germline V CDR1 and CDR2: SNHLY, FYNNEI. The CDR3 sequence is 15 residues long. The CDR3 DNA reads as TGTGCCAGCAGTGAAGGGATTACAACTAATGAAGAACTGTTTTTT. Its translation is CASSEGITTNEELFF. Based on the CDR3 plus reference TRBV2 and TRBJ1-4, the full variable domain is EPEVTQTPSHQVTQMGQEVILRCVPISNHLYFYWYRQILGQKVEFLVSFYNNEISEKSEIFDDQFSVERPDGSNFTLKIRSTKLEDSAMYFCASSEGITTNEELFFGSGTQLSVL.

This clonotype was recorded a few times. In nucleotides, the CDR3 is TGCAGCGTAGAGAGGGGGACAGAGTTTGGCTACACCTTC. Its translation: CSVERGTEFGYTF. The chain has TRBV29-1 and TRBJ1-2, with TRBD1 identical over 7 bases. The CDR3 length is 13 residues. V lost 6 bases to trimming and J lost 7 bases; unmatched junction nucleotides: 11. Looked up from germline, CDR1 is SQVTM and CDR2 is ANQGSEA.

This clonotype was recorded a few times. This chain uses TRBV4-2 with TRBJ2-5, with 9 bases matching TRBD2. The trim removed 1 base at V and 5 bases at J, leaving 8 bases unmatched. Germline CDR1 is LGHNA and CDR2 is YNFKEQ. The CDR3 sequence is 16 residues long. CDR3 sequence (DNA): TGTGCCAGCAGCCAAGTGGCGGGGGGGAATGGCGAGACCCAGTACTTC. The encoded protein is CASSQVAGGNGETQYF.

This clonotype was seen a few times. The rearrangement joins TRBV4-2 to TRBJ1-2; no firm D call. Germline CDR1 LGHNA, CDR2 YNFKEQ. The ends were cut back, 1 base at V and 1 base at J, with 7 bases in the middle. The CDR3 extends over 14 amino acids. The CDR3 loop is CASSQVGDNYGYTF. The CDR3 DNA reads as TGTGCCAGCAGCCAAGTGGGTGATAACTATGGCTACACCTTC.

J is TRBJ1-3 and V is TRBV10-3; D ambiguous. Germline lookup yields CDR1 ENHRY and CDR2 SYGVKD. There are 12 residues in the CDR3. The V end lost 0 bases, the J end lost 8 bases, and 5 bases lay between the germline ends. The CDR3 DNA sequence: TGTGCCATCAGTGAGTCTGGCGACACCATATATTTT. This translates into CAISESGDTIYF.